These 4 T cell receptor beta chains share one sample of origin, sequenced in a study of blood T cell repertoires in COVID-19. Generated by immunoSEQ multiplex PCR, the TCRdb table keeps only in-frame clones and is missing some. The repertoire holds under 80,000 clones, with approximately 80% as singletons. The specimen sequenced was peripheral blood. Receptors originate from a woman of 80 years or more with active or convalescent COVID-19.

The chain couples TRBV30 to TRBJ1-3, with D tentatively TRBD1 (5 bases). The CDR3 covers 15 residues. V was cut by 3 bases and J by 1 base, with 13 bases left in between. Germline V CDR1 and CDR2: GTSNPN, SVGIG (reference sequence). The CDR3 region is CAWSRRQLSGNTIYF. DNA for the CDR3: TGTGCCTGGAGCCGTAGACAGTTGTCTGGAAACACCATATATTTT. The entire variable domain, with the rest obtained from reference TRBV30 and TRBJ1-3, is as follows: SQTIHQWPATLVQPVGSPLSLECTVEGTSNPNLYWYRQAAGRGLQLLFYSVGIGQISSEVPQNLSASRPQDRQFILSSKKLLLSDSGFYLCAWSRRQLSGNTIYFGEGSWLTVV.

The chain combines TRBV2 with TRBJ2-6, with TRBD1 as a possible D gene (6 bases). The CDR3 sequence is 15 residues long. Trimming took off 6 bases at V and 0 bases at J, with 9 bases between the two ends. Germline V lookup: CDR1 SNHLY, CDR2 FYNNEI. The CDR3 here is CASSGQLSGANVLTF. CDR3 nucleotides: TGTGCCAGCAGCGGACAGCTCTCTGGGGCCAACGTCCTGACTTTC.

The chain employs TRBV27 and TRBJ2-5, with TRBD2 matching over 12 bases. CDR3 length equals 15 residues. Germline assignment: CDR1 MNHEY and CDR2 SMNVEV (reference sequence). Unmatched junction bases numbered 5, after V lost 7 bases and J lost 2 bases. CDR3 in DNA: TGTGCCAGCACTAGCGGGGGGGCGGGGCAAGAGACCCAGTACTTC. Residues: CASTSGGAGQETQYF.

This clone was recorded once. The DNA of the CDR3 is TGTGCCAGCAAATCTTTTGAGCCTATCTCTGGAAACACCATATATTTT. Translated, it gives CASKSFEPISGNTIYF. This rearrangement joins TRBV28 to TRBJ1-3, with D uncertain. CDR1 and CDR2 from the germline V gene are MDHEN and SYDVKM. This CDR3 region has 16 residues. V was trimmed by 7 bases and J by 0 bases, leaving 16 bases between them. Full variable domain (remainder filled in from reference TRBV28 and TRBJ1-3): DVKVTQSSRYLVKRTGEKVFLECVQDMDHENMFWYRQDPGLGLRLIYFSYDVKMKEKGDIPEGYSVSREKKERFSLILESASTNQTSMYLCASKSFEPISGNTIYFGEGSWLTVV.